The text below deals with one T cell receptor (beta chain). What it recognizes is unknown. The source of the sample is a study of post-analysis software for immune sequencing data. Study in general: Included courses were relapsing-remitting and secondary progressive multiple sclerosis; progressive-relapsing multiple sclerosis was also included.

The library was made from cDNA and included unique molecular identifiers. A population of 1 to 10 million T cells gave rise to about half a million cDNA molecules. Via MiXCR, TCRdb re-called the PCR reads, giving one row per CDR3 protein. Seen here are hundreds of thousands of distinct CDR3 sequences, 25% to 30% observed once, and the top ten hold around 0.56%. Findings and caveats of the study: The five TRBV segments detected at higher frequency in patients than in controls included TRBV5-6, TRBV5-1 and TRBV20-1. Samples from one preparation batch, clustered by F measure, grouped strongly together. Controls showed significantly higher normalized Chao1 diversity than did multiple sclerosis patients.

There are 16 residues in the CDR3. Between the trimmed V and J ends, which lost 1 base and 9 bases, there was a span of 21 bases. CDR1 is LGHDT and CDR2 is YNNKEL in the germline V gene (reference sequence). The rearrangement joins TRBV3-1 to TRBJ2-5; D is undetermined. This TCR was recovered from a girl aged 5 to 17 with multiple sclerosis. The sequenced sample was blood. The CDR3 protein is CASSQGPAKAANAQYF. The CDR3 nucleotides read TGTGCCAGCAGCCAAGGTCCGGCAAAGGCGGCGAATGCCCAGTACTTC.